What follows describes a single T cell receptor beta chain. Per the authors' pipeline: From reference gene primer amplification, estimates of nucleated cell counts were derived. Clones were read by immunoSEQ multiplex PCR, and TCRdb kept only the in-frame ones, dropping some. From that table come the V and J calls and clone size; the DNA was used to work out D and trimming. In the table there are approximately 170,000 clones, 86% of which are singletons. Seattle's cohort entered during active infection and was followed longitudinally. This specimen belongs to a study of blood T cell repertoires in COVID-19. Study details: Sites in the United States, Italy and Spain provided acute and convalescent COVID-19 samples.

Trimming cost V 6 bases and J 0 bases, with 13 bases left between them. CDR3 length equals 15 residues. Germline CDR1 is LNHDA and CDR2 is SQIVND (reference sequence). The genes are TRBV19 and TRBJ2-3; a weak D match, TRBD1 (7 bases). The TCR originated in a woman between 55 and 75 years old with COVID-19, enrolled during active disease. Sequencing was done on a sample of peripheral blood. For the CDR3, the DNA is TGTGCCAGTAGCCCAGGGGGGACAAGCACAGATACGCAGTATTTT. This sequence encodes CASSPGGTSTDTQYF.